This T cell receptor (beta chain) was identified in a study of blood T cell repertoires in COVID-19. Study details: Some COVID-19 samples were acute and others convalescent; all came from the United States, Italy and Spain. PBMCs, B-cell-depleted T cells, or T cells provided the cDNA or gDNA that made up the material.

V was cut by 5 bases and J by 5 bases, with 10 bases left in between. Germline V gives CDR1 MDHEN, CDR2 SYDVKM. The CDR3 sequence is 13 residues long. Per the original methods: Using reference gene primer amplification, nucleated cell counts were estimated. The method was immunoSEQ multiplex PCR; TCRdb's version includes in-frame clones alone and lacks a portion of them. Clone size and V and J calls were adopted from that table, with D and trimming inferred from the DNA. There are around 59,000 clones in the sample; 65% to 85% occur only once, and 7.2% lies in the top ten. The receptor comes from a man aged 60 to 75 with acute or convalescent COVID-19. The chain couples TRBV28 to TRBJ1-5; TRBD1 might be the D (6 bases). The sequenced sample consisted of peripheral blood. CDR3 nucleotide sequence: TGTGCCAGCAGTCTATCAGGGGATCAGCCCCAGCATTTT. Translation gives CASSLSGDQPQHF.